A single T cell receptor beta chain is shown here with its context. This clonotype was seen only a few times. No cognate antigen has been identified for it. Base-call qualities are not available, and no considerably larger clone is one nucleotide away. Ficoll-Paque density gradient centrifugation was the method used to isolate PBMCs. The sample belongs to a study of T-cell memory formation after mild COVID-19 (dated by TCRdb to the early 2020s). Broadly, across the study: TCR sequence clusters from the two donors were largely donor specific. T-cell clones expanding and contracting after mild COVID-19 in a couple of donors were tracked by longitudinal TCRalpha and TCRbeta repertoire sequencing. Two young, previously healthy adult volunteers made up the cohort, one male and one female. The study at large found these results: Whether the second-wave clones peaking on day 37 were SARS-CoV-2 specific was not confirmed. Only a couple of mild cases were covered in the study, and larger cohorts including severe cases with pre-infection samples were considered necessary. Contracting CD4+ clones appeared mostly in the CM and EM memory subsets, whereas CD8+ clones were enriched in EMRA. From day 15 to 85, contracting clones showed balanced CD4/CD8 phenotypes, whereas a second wave of clones that expanded from day 15 to 37 leaned towards CD4+. Some responding clones were found in pre-infection memory, which suggests that pre-existing cross-reactive memory T cells took part in the SARS-CoV-2 response.

Data came from an Illumina NovaSeq 6000. Using 5'RACE with constant-segment primers, TCRalpha and TCRbeta cDNA libraries were constructed, with sample barcodes and unique molecular identifiers added in the process. Trizol reagent was used to extract RNA from every sample. Library amplification was performed in two PCR steps, and a second sample barcode and Illumina TruSeq adapters were introduced in the second step. The libraries were sequenced on an Illumina NovaSeq using 2 x 150 bp paired-end reads. The published analysis was carried out like this. The reads were demultiplexed and collapsed into UMI-guided consensus sequences using migec v1.2.7. Using mixcr v2.1.11, UMI consensuses were aligned to TRA and TRB V and J templates and then assembled into clonotypes. A clonotype was counted as expanded or contracted only if both edgeR and NoisET called the change significant, with noise models trained on biological replicates. For edgeR calls, the cutoffs were a false discovery rate-adjusted p below 0.01 and a log2 fold-change threshold of 1. PCA with hierarchical clustering of max-normalized trajectories of the 1000 most abundant clonotypes was used as exploratory dynamics analysis. Separately sequenced CD4+ and CD8+ repertoires were used to assign the CD4 or CD8 phenotype of responding clones. TCRdb applied fastp at Q25 and MiXCR to the public reads, then kept only in-frame beta chains. One record per CDR3 amino acid sequence lists the most common genes and DNA. For this entry, the V and J calls and clone size follow TCRdb and not the study's own pipeline. The sample table holds some 440,000 distinct CDR3 sequences, of which approximately 23% were seen once. Approximately 12% of the sample comes from the top ten.

Reading the germline V gene (reference sequence) gives CDR1 DFQATT and CDR2 SNEGSKA. From V the trimming removes 7 bases and from J it removes 8 bases, while the gene matches leave 7 bases of the junction unaccounted for. The CDR3 contains 14 residues, cysteine and phenylalanine counted. Of all the DNA, just the CDR3 is kept, 42 bases in frame from base 1. The sequence joins TRBV20-1 to TRBJ2-1; 14 middle bases align to TRBD2. The sequence derives from an adult woman who had mild COVID-19 (a few samples of this study predate the infection). The sample titles of this study are shuffled in the database, so cell type and time point are left out; the donor was told from shared clones. The sequenced sample was PBMCs or a T cell subset sorted from them (not recorded which). In nucleotides, the sequence is TGCAGTGTCTTGACTAGCGGGGGGGCCCATGAGCAGTTCTTC. Translated, this is CSVLTSGGAHEQFF.